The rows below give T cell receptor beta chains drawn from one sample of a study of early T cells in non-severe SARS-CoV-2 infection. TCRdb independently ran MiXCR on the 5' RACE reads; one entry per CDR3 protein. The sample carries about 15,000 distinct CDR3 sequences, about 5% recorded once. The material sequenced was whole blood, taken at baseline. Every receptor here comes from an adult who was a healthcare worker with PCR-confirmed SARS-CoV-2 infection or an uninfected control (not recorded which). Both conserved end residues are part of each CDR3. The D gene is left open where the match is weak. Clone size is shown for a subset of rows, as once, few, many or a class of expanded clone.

CDR3nt: TGCGCCAGCAGCCTTCGCCGGGACAGGGATCCAGATACGCAGTATTTT
CDR3aa: CASSLRRDRDPDTQYF
abundance: NA
v_gene: TRBV4-1
j_gene: TRBJ2-3
d_gene: TRBD1

CDR3nt: TGTGCCAGCAGAGCCGGGACAGGGAATTCACCCCTCCACTTT
CDR3aa: CASRAGTGNSPLHF
abundance: many
v_gene: TRBV12-3/TRBV12-4
j_gene: TRBJ1-6
d_gene: TRBD1

CDR3nt: TGTGCCAGCAGTTACGGGACAGTCAATAACTATGGCTACACCTTC
CDR3aa: CASSYGTVNNYGYTF
abundance: NA
v_gene: TRBV6-2/TRBV6-3
j_gene: TRBJ1-2
d_gene: TRBD1

CDR3nt: TGTGCCAGCAGTAGGGATCTAGACCGGACGGATACGCAGTATTTT
CDR3aa: CASSRDLDRTDTQYF
abundance: NA
v_gene: TRBV6-2/TRBV6-3
j_gene: TRBJ2-3
d_gene: NA

CDR3nt: TGTGCCAGCAGCCAAGGACGGGGGTTTGATCAGCCCCAGCATTTT
CDR3aa: CASSQGRGFDQPQHF
abundance: few
v_gene: TRBV7-8
j_gene: TRBJ1-5
d_gene: NA

CDR3nt: TGCAGTGCTAGAAATACAGGGAGAACTGAAGCTTTCTTT
CDR3aa: CSARNTGRTEAFF
abundance: few
v_gene: TRBV20-1
j_gene: TRBJ1-1
d_gene: NA

CDR3nt: TGTGCCAGCAGCTCAAGGGCCGGTTTTGGCTACACCTTC
CDR3aa: CASSSRAGFGYTF
abundance: NA
v_gene: TRBV13
j_gene: TRBJ1-2
d_gene: NA

CDR3nt: TGTGCCAGCAGCTCCCGACAGGGTGGATCTGGAAACACCATATATTTT
CDR3aa: CASSSRQGGSGNTIYF
abundance: many
v_gene: TRBV7-2
j_gene: TRBJ1-3
d_gene: TRBD1

CDR3nt: TGTGCCAGCAGCTTAATGGGTCCGGGCCAAGCCTGTCCGCCCCAGCATTTT
CDR3aa: CASSLMGPGQACPPQHF
abundance: NA
v_gene: TRBV7-3
j_gene: TRBJ1-5
d_gene: NA

CDR3nt: TGCGCCAGCAGTTGGATGGGTAACACTGAAGCTTTCTTT
CDR3aa: CASSWMGNTEAFF
abundance: many
v_gene: TRBV5-1
j_gene: TRBJ1-1
d_gene: NA

CDR3nt: TGTGCCAGCAGCCTCCCGGGCCTCCAGGGAGATGGCTACACCTTC
CDR3aa: CASSLPGLQGDGYTF
abundance: many
v_gene: TRBV5-4
j_gene: TRBJ1-2
d_gene: NA

CDR3nt: TGCGCCAGCAGCTTGGCCGGGACAGCTTCTGGAAACACCATATATTTT
CDR3aa: CASSLAGTASGNTIYF
abundance: NA
v_gene: TRBV5-1
j_gene: TRBJ1-3
d_gene: TRBD1

CDR3nt: TGTGCCAGCAGATCGGGGGGTAAGCTCGAGCAGTACTTC
CDR3aa: CASRSGGKLEQYF
abundance: medium-sized
v_gene: TRBV6-1
j_gene: TRBJ2-7
d_gene: TRBD2

CDR3nt: TGTGCCAGCAGTGACAGGGACACCGGGGAGCTGTTTTTT
CDR3aa: CASSDRDTGELFF
abundance: NA
v_gene: TRBV6-4
j_gene: TRBJ2-2
d_gene: NA

CDR3nt: TGTGCCAGCAGCTTGGGCCGGGACGGCTACAATGAGCAGTTCTTC
CDR3aa: CASSLGRDGYNEQFF
abundance: medium-sized
v_gene: TRBV5-4
j_gene: TRBJ2-1
d_gene: NA

CDR3nt: TGCGCCAGCAGCGAGAGGAGCGGGGGGCCAACTGATACGCAGTATTTT
CDR3aa: CASSERSGGPTDTQYF
abundance: many
v_gene: TRBV4-1
j_gene: TRBJ2-3
d_gene: TRBD2